This T cell receptor (beta chain) is drawn from a study of spatial heterogeneity in lung cancer. Study-wide context: Alpha-chain sequences were consistently detected in smaller numbers than beta-chain sequences.

The time point was: sample taken at primary tumor resection. TCRs were sequenced from unsorted whole RNA of tumor, nontumor lung or PBMC. The donor group consisted of under 95 patients who had untreated, early-stage non-small cell lung cancer. Every TCR cDNA molecule carried a tag that served as a unique molecular identifier. TCRdb reprocessed the 5' RACE reads with MiXCR, giving one entry per CDR3 protein. The sample includes roughly 11,000 distinct CDR3 sequences, over 3% of them seen just once. The V and J ends lost 5 bases and 4 bases, in that order; junction bases with no gene match: 11. Germline CDR1 reads SGHDN; CDR2 reads FVKESK. The CDR3 runs 16 residues. Findings and caveats of the study: Circulating ubiquitous expanded tumor TCRs were observed more frequently at resection than at follow-up.

The sample holds many counts of this clonotype. Its antigen is still unknown. This beta chain came through as a stray read in a library set up for alpha chains, and its size says little. The receptor was isolated from a female donor with early-stage non-small cell lung cancer. Specimen: PBMCs, collected at surgery. This sequence joins TRBV14 and TRBJ2-3, with 8 bases lining up with TRBD1. CDR3 residues: CASSNLGTGVSDTQYF. The CDR3 DNA sequence: TGTGCCAGCAGCAACCTGGGGACAGGTGTTTCAGATACGCAGTATTTT. The whole variable domain, remainder taken from reference TRBV14 and TRBJ2-3, is EAGVTQFPSHSVIEKGQTVTLRCDPISGHDNLYWYRRVMGKEIKFLLHFVKESKQDESGMPNNRFLAERTGGTYSTLKVQPAELEDSGVYFCASSNLGTGVSDTQYFGPGTRLTVL.